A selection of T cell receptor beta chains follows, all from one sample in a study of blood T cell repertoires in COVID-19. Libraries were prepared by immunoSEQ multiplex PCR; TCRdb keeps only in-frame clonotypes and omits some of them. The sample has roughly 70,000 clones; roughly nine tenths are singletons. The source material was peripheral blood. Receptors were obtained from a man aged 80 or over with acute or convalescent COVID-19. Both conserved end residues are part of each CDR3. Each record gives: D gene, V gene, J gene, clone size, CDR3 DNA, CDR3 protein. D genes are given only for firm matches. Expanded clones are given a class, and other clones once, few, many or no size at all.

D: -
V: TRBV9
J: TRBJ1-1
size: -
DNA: TGTGCCAGCAGCCCTCCGGGTACACTTAACACTGAAGCTTTCTTT
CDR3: CASSPPGTLNTEAFF

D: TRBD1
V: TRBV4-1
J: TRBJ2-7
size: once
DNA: TGCGCCAGCAGCCAAGAGACTGGGACAGGGGTCAACGAGCAGTACTTC
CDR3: CASSQETGTGVNEQYF

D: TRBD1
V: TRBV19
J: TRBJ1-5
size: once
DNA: TGTGCCAGTAGTGTCCGGGACAGGGGCAATCAGCCCCAGCATTTT
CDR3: CASSVRDRGNQPQHF

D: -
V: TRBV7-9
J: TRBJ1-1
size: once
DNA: TGTGCCAGCGGAAAAATGGGGGGGAACACTGAAGCTTTCTTT
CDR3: CASGKMGGNTEAFF

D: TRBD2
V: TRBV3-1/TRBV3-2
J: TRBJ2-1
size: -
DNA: TGTGCCAGCAGCCCCTTGGGACTAGCGGGAGAAGTCGGTGAGCAGTTCTTC
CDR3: CASSPLGLAGEVGEQFF

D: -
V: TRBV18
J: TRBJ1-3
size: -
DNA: TGTGCCAGCTCACCAGGCGGGGACGGAAACACCATATATTTT
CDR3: CASSPGGDGNTIYF

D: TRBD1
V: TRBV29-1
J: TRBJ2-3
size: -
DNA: TGCAGCGTTGAGGGGCAGGGGGCTACAGATACGCAGTATTTT
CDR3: CSVEGQGATDTQYF

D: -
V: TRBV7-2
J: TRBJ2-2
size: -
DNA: TGTGCCAGCAGCTCGTATACTAGCAGCGCTAGGGAGCTGTTTTTT
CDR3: CASSSYTSSARELFF

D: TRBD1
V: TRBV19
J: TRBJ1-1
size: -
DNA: TGTGCCAGCGTGGGGACAGGATTGAACACTGAAGCTTTCTTT
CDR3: CASVGTGLNTEAFF

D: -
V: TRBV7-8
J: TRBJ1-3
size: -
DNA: TGTGCCAGCAGCTTAACCTATTCTGGAAACACCATATATTTT
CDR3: CASSLTYSGNTIYF

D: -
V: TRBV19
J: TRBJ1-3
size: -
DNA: TGTGCCAGTAGTAGATCCGGGATCAACTCTGGAAACACCATATATTTT
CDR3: CASSRSGINSGNTIYF

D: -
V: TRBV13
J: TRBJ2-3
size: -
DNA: TGTGCCAGCAGCTTAGCGGCGACACCCCTAGCGTCTAGCACAGATACGCAGTATTTT
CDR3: CASSLAATPLASSTDTQYF

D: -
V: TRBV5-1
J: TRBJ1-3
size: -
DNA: TGCGCCAGCAGACCCACGACAGGCTCTGGAAACACCATATATTTT
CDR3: CASRPTTGSGNTIYF

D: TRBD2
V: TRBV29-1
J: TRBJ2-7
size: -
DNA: TGCAGCGTTGTACTAGCGGGGGGGCGATCCTACGAGCAGTACTTC
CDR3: CSVVLAGGRSYEQYF

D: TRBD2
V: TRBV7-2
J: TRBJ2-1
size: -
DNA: TGTGCCAGCAGCTTAGGACTAGCTTACAATGAGCAGTTCTTC
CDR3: CASSLGLAYNEQFF

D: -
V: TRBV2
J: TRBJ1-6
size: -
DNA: TGTGCCAGCACCCTCCGGGGGAATTCACCCCTCCACTTT
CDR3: CASTLRGNSPLHF

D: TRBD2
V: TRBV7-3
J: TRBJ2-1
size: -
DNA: TGTGCCAGCAGCTTAGCGGGAGGGCCGTATGAGCAGTTCTTC
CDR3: CASSLAGGPYEQFF

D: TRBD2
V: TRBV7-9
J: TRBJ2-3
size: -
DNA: TGTGCCAGCAGCTCCCGGGTAGCGGGAGGGGGCACAGATACGCAGTATTTT
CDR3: CASSSRVAGGGTDTQYF

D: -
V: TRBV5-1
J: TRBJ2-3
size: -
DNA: TGCGCCAGCAGCCCTAGGACAGACAACACAGATACGCAGTATTTT
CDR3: CASSPRTDNTDTQYF

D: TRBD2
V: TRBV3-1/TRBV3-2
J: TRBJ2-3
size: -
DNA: TGTGCCAGCAGCCAGATAACTAGCGGTTCAGGGGATACGCAGTATTTT
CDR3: CASSQITSGSGDTQYF

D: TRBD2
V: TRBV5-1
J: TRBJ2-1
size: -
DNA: TGCGCCAGCAGGGTCCTAGCGGTAGCGGGACTATACAATGAGCAGTTCTTC
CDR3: CASRVLAVAGLYNEQFF

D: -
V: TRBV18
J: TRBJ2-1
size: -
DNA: TGTGCCAGCTCACCAACCCGGCCCGGGAATGAGCAGTTCTTC
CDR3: CASSPTRPGNEQFF

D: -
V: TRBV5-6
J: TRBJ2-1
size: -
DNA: TGTGCCAGCAGCGCCCGACAGCCTAACTCCTACAATGAGCAGTTCTTC
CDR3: CASSARQPNSYNEQFF

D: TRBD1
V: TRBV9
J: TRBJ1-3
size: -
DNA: TGTGCCAGCAGCGCGGGGACAGCTGGAAACACCATATATTTT
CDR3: CASSAGTAGNTIYF

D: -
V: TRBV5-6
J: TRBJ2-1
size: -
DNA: TGTGCCAGCAGGCTAATCAGGGGTGAACAGTTCTTC
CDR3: CASRLIRGEQFF

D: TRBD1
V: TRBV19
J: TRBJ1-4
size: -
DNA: TGTGCCAGTAGTATAGCCAGGGGACAGGGGTATGAAAAACTGTTTTTT
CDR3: CASSIARGQGYEKLFF

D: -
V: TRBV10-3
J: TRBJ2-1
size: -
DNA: TGTGCCATCAGTGGGAGGTACGACAATGAGCAGTTCTTC
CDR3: CAISGRYDNEQFF

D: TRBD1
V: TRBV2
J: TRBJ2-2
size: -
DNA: TGTGCCAGCAGCGAGGGACAGCCCACCGGGGAGCTGTTTTTT
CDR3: CASSEGQPTGELFF

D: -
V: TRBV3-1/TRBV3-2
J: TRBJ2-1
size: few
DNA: TGTGCCAGCAGCCTCCTACGGGGTGAGCAGTTCTTC
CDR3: CASSLLRGEQFF

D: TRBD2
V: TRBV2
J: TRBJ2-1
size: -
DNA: TGTGCCAGCAGATTCCTTTGGGGCGGGGGCAATGAGCAGTTCTTC
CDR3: CASRFLWGGGNEQFF

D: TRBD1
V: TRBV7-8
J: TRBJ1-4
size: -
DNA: TGTGCCAGCAGCGGTACAGGGGGACCTAATGAAAAACTGTTTTTT
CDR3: CASSGTGGPNEKLFF

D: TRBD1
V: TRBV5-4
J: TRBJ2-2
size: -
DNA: TGTGCCAGCAGCCCTCCGGGACAGGGTATCACCGGGGAGCTGTTTTTT
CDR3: CASSPPGQGITGELFF

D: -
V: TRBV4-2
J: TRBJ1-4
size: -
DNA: TGTGCCAGCAGCCAAGATCAACATCTGGAACTGTTTTTT
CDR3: CASSQDQHLELFF

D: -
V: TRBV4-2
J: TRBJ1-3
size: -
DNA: TGTGCCAGCAGCCCCGGGGACACCATATATTTT
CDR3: CASSPGDTIYF

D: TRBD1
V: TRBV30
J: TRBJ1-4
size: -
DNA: TGTGCCTGGAAGGGACAGAATGAAAAACTGTTTTTT
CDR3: CAWKGQNEKLFF

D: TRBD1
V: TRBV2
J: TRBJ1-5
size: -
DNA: TGTGCCAGCAGGCGGGACAGGGGTGGGAATCAGCCCCAGCATTTT
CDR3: CASRRDRGGNQPQHF

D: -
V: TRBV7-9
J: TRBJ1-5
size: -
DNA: TGTGCCAGCAGCTTAGGAGAGACACAAAATCAGCCCCAGCATTTT
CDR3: CASSLGETQNQPQHF

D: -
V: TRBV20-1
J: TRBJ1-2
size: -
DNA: TGCAGTGCTAGTGGGGGCAGGACCTCCTATGGCTACACCTTC
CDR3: CSASGGRTSYGYTF

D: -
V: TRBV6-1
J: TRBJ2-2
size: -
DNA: TGTGCCAGCAGTGAATCGGGGGGCGTCTTTGACACCGGGGAGCTGTTTTTT
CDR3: CASSESGGVFDTGELFF

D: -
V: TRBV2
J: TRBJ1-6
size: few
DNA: TGTGCCAGCAACGGGAAGCATAATTCACCCCTCCACTTT
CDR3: CASNGKHNSPLHF

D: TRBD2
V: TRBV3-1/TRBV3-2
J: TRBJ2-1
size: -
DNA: TGTGCCAGCAGCCAAGTTACTAGCGGGACGGGGAAGCAGTTCTTC
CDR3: CASSQVTSGTGKQFF

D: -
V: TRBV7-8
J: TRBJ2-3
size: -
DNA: TGTGCCAGCAGCCCCGGTTTAGCGGCCTATACGCAGTATTTT
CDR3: CASSPGLAAYTQYF

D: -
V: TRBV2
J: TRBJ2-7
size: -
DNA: TGTGCCAGCAGTCCCGTCGGGGGGCAGTCCTACGAGCAGTACTTC
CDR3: CASSPVGGQSYEQYF

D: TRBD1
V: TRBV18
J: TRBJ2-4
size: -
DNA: TGTGCCAGCTCACCGAGGACAGGGGGCGAAAACATTCAGTACTTC
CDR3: CASSPRTGGENIQYF

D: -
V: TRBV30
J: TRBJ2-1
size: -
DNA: TGTGCCTCGGGACTTCCCTACAATGAGCAGTTCTTC
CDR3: CASGLPYNEQFF

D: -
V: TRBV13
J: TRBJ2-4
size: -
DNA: TGTGCCAGCAGCCCGGCTTGGGGAAGGGGTTTCGCCAAAAACATTCAGTACTTC
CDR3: CASSPAWGRGFAKNIQYF

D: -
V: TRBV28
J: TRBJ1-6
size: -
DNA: TGTGCCAGCAGTCGTGATATTCTAAATTCACCCCTCCACTTT
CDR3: CASSRDILNSPLHF

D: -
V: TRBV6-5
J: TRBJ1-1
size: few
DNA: TGTGCCAGCAGCCCCAGGGATACTGAAGCTTTCTTT
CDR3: CASSPRDTEAFF

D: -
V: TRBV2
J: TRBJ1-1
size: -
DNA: TGTGCCAGCACCCGGACAATGAACACTGAAGCTTTCTTT
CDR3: CASTRTMNTEAFF

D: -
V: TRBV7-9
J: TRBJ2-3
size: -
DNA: TGTGCCAGCAGCCCCCCAGGGGGGAGCACAGATACGCAGTATTTT
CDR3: CASSPPGGSTDTQYF

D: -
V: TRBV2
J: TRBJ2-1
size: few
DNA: TGTGCCAGCAGTCTTCAGGGGGGTGAGCAGTTCTTC
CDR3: CASSLQGGEQFF

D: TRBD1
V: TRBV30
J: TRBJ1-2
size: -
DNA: TGTGCCTGGAGTGTTGACAGGGGAAGATATGGCTACACCTTC
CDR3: CAWSVDRGRYGYTF

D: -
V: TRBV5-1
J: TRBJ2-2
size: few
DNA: TGCGCCAGCAGCTTCGGGGACACAACCGGGGAGCTGTTTTTT
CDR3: CASSFGDTTGELFF

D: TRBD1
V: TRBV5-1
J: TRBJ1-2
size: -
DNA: TGCGCCAGCAGCGGGGGACAGGGAGGGTTGTCTGGCTACACCTTC
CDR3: CASSGGQGGLSGYTF

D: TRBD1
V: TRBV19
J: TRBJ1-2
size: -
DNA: TGTGCCAGTAGTATAGAGCCCGGGACAGGATATGGCTACACCTTC
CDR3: CASSIEPGTGYGYTF

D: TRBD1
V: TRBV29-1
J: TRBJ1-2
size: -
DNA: TGCAGCGTGCAGGGGGCGGAAAACTATGGCTACACCTTC
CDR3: CSVQGAENYGYTF

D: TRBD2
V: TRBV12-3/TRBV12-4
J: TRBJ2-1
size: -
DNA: TGTGCCAGCAGTCTGGGACTAGCGGGATCGGTCTTC
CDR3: CASSLGLAGSVF